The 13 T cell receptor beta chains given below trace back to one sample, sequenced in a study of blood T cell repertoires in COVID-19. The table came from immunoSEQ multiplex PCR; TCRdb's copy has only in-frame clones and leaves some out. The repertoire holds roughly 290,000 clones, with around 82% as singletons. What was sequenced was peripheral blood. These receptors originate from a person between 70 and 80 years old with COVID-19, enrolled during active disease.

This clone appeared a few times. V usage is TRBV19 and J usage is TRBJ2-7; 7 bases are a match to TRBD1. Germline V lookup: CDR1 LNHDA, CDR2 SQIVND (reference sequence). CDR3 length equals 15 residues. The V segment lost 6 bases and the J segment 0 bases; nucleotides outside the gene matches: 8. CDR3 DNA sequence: TGTGCCAGTAGCTTTGGGGCAGGGGGCTCCTACGAGCAGTACTTC. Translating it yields CASSFGAGGSYEQYF.

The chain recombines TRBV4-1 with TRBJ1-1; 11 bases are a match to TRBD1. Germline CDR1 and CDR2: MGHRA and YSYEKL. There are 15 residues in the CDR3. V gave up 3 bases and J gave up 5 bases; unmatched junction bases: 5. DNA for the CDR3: TGCGCCAGCAGCCACCTGGACAGGGGGCTTACTGAAGCTTTCTTT. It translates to CASSHLDRGLTEAFF.

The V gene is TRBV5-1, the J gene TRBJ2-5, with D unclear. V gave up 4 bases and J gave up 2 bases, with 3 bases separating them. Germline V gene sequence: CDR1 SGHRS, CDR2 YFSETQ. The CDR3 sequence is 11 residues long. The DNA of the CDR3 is TGCGCCAGCAGCCTGCAAGAGACCCAGTACTTC. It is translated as CASSLQETQYF.

CDR3 in DNA: TGCGCCAGCAGCTTACTCGGGAATGGCTACACCTTC. This encodes CASSLLGNGYTF. The genes are TRBV5-1 and TRBJ1-2; D is ambiguous. This CDR3 region has 12 residues. V was trimmed by 2 bases and J by 6 bases, leaving 8 bases between them. Per germline, CDR1 SGHRS and CDR2 YFSETQ.

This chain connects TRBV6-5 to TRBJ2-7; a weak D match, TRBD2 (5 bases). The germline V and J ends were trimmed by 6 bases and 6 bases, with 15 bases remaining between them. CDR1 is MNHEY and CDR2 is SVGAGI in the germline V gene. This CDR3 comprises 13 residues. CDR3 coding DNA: TGTGCCAGCAGAAATCCGGGGAGCGGCGAGCAGTACTTC. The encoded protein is CASRNPGSGEQYF.

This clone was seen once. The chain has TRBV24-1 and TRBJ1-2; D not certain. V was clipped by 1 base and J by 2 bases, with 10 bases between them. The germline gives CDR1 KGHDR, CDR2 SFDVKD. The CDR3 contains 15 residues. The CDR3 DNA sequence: TGTGCCACCAGTGATTTCCGCAACGGGAACTATGGCTACACCTTC. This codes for CATSDFRNGNYGYTF.

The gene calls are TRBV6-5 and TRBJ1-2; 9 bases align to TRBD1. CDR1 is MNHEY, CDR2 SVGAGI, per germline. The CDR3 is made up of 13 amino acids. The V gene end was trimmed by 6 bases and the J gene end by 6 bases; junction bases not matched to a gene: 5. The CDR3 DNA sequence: TGTGCCAGCAGACCAACAGGGGGCAATGGCTACACCTTC. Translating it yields CASRPTGGNGYTF.

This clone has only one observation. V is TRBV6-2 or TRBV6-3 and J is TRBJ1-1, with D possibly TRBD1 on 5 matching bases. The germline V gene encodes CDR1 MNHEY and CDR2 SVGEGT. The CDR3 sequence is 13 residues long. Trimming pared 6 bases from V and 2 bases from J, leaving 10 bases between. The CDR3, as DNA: TGTGCCAGCAGCCGACAGAGTAACACTGAAGCTTTCTTT. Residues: CASSRQSNTEAFF.

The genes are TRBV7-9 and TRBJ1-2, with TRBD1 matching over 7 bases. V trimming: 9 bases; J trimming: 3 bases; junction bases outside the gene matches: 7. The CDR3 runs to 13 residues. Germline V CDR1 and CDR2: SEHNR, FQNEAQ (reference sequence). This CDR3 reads CASGTDHHYGYTF. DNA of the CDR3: TGTGCCAGTGGGACAGATCATCACTATGGCTACACCTTC.

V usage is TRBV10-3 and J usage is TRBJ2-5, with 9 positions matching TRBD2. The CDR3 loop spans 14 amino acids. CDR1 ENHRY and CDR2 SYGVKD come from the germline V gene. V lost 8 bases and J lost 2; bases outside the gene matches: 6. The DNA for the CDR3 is TGTGCCATCGCGGGGGGGCGAGAACAAGAGACCCAGTACTTC. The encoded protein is CAIAGGREQETQYF.

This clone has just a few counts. The CDR3 DNA is TGCGCCAGCAGCCATTTCCTCATACAGGGGTTAGGTGAAAAACTGTTTTTT. Residues: CASSHFLIQGLGEKLFF. The rearrangement joins TRBV4-3 to TRBJ1-4, with 7 bases aligning to TRBD1. Germline CDR1 LGHNA, CDR2 YSLEER. This CDR3 has 17 amino acids. V gave up 3 bases and J gave up 7 bases; unmatched junction bases: 14.

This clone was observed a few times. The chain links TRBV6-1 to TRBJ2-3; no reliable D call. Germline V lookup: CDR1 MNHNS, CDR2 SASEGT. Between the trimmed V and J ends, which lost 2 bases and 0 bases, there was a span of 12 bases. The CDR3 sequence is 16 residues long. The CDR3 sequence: CASSELQHTSTDTQYF. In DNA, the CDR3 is TGTGCCAGCAGTGAACTACAGCATACTAGCACAGATACGCAGTATTTT.

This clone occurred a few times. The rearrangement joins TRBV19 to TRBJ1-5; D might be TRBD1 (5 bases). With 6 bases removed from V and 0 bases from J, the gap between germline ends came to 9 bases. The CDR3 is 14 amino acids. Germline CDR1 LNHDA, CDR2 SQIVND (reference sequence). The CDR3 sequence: CASSRQYSNQPQHF. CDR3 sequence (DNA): TGTGCCAGTAGCAGACAGTATAGCAATCAGCCCCAGCATTTT.